Following are 32 T cell receptor beta chains from one sample sequenced in a study of cytomegalovirus exposure and HLA in healthy donors. Use of 60 Vbeta and 13 Jbeta primers characterized the PCR. Repertoires were generated with immunoSEQ multiplex PCR, while TCRdb's copy carries only in-frame clones and drops some. Counted here are about 160,000 clones, about 75% occurring once; the ten biggest clones make up about 0.93%. The specimen sequenced was PBMCs. These receptors originate from a woman aged 45-65 years in good health and CMV-seropositive.

The chain links TRBV12-1 to TRBJ2-7; the table's D gene call, TRBD2, was not cross checked with the DNA. TRBV12-1 represents a pseudogene. This CDR3 spans 13 amino acids. CDR3 bases: TGTGCCAGCAGCTTTCCAGGAGGGGACGAGCAGTACTTC. Protein sequence: CASSFPGGDEQYF.

The chain links TRBV7-8 to TRBJ2-2; maybe TRBD2 (6 bases). The CDR3 is 12 amino acids. Germline CDR1 and CDR2: SGHVS and FQNEAQ. The CDR3 nucleotides read TGTGTCTCCAGGGCGGGGACCGGGGAGCTGTTTTTT. It encodes CVSRAGTGELFF.

The chain uses TRBV11-2 and TRBJ2-5; 8 nucleotides agree with TRBD2. J was trimmed by 5 bases and V by 4 bases; bases with no gene match: 12. Germline V gene data show CDR1 as SGHAT and CDR2 as FQNNGV. The CDR3 is 16 residues long. CDR3 amino acids: CASSSLAGGRRETQYF. CDR3 coding DNA: TGTGCCAGCAGCTCCCTCGCGGGCGGGAGGCGCGAGACCCAGTACTTC.

The rearrangement uses TRBV2 and TRBJ2-7; 8 nucleotides align to TRBD1. This CDR3 is 14 amino acids long. The V gene's germline CDR1 is SNHLY and CDR2 FYNNEI. Trimming cost V 6 bases and J 6 bases; bases outside gene matches: 10. CDR3 sequence (DNA): TGTGCCAGCAGAGACCGGACAGGGTATTCCGAGCAGTACTTC. As protein: CASRDRTGYSEQYF.

This clone was detected only once. This rearrangement joins TRBV4-1 to TRBJ2-5, with 8 bases aligning to TRBD1. Germline CDR1 is MGHRA and CDR2 is YSYEKL. CDR3 length: 15 amino acids. Trimming cost V 3 bases and J 3 bases; bases outside gene matches: 6. This CDR3 is CASSQVPTGEETQYF. The CDR3 DNA is TGCGCCAGCAGCCAGGTCCCGACAGGGGAAGAGACCCAGTACTTC.

This clone has just one count. V usage is TRBV4-2 and J usage is TRBJ1-5; D is possibly TRBD1 (5 bases). The CDR3 runs to 14 residues. The V end was cut by 3 bases, the J end by 4 bases, with 10 bases between. CDR1 and CDR2 (germline): LGHNA, YNFKEQ. CDR3 residues: CASSQTTENQPQHF. The CDR3 DNA follows: TGTGCCAGCAGCCAGACGACAGAGAATCAGCCCCAGCATTTT.

This clone was counted a few times. This sequence joins TRBV9 and TRBJ2-1; D is perhaps TRBD1 (6 bases). V gave up 0 bases and J gave up 9 bases, with 7 bases separating them. Germline loops: CDR1 SGDLS, CDR2 YYNGEE. CDR3 size: 12 residues. CDR3 in DNA: TGTGCCAGCAGCGTAGTGACAGGTGAGCAGTTCTTC. Encoded protein: CASSVVTGEQFF.

The V call is TRBV19, the J call TRBJ1-6; D is ambiguous. This CDR3 has 13 residues. Germline CDR1 and CDR2: LNHDA and SQIVND (reference sequence). Between the trimmed V and J ends, which lost 3 bases and 5 bases, there was a span of 5 bases. The CDR3 DNA follows: TGTGCCAGTAGTATGACAAATAATTCACCCCTCCACTTT. This gives the protein CASSMTNNSPLHF.

V is TRBV15 and J is TRBJ2-7, with D maybe TRBD1 (6 bases). In germline, CDR1 is LNHNV, CDR2 YYDKDF (reference sequence). CDR3 size: 13 residues. Trimming pared 6 bases from V and 2 bases from J, leaving 11 bases between. The CDR3 DNA sequence: TGTGCCACCAGAGGGGACAACCCCTACGAGCAGTACTTC. Amino acid sequence: CATRGDNPYEQYF.

The V and J genes are TRBV5-4 and TRBJ2-3; 10 bases agree with TRBD1. The V and J ends lost 1 base and 4 bases, in that order; junction bases with no gene match: 6. The CDR3 runs 16 residues. The germline gives CDR1 SGHNT, CDR2 YYREEE (reference sequence). The DNA of the CDR3 is TGTGCCAGCAGCTTGCTTAAGGACAGGGGGTCAGATACGCAGTATTTT. This codes for CASSLLKDRGSDTQYF.

The rearrangement uses TRBV10-1 and TRBJ2-1, with a weak D call TRBD1 (6 bases). Germline V lookup: CDR1 WNHNN, CDR2 SYGVQD (reference sequence). The V end was cut by 3 bases, the J end by 4 bases, with 13 bases between. The CDR3 length is 15 residues. The CDR3, as DNA: TGCGCCAGCAGTGACAGGACAGAAGCATACAATGAGCAGTTCTTC. It encodes CASSDRTEAYNEQFF.

The chain uses TRBV4-1 and TRBJ2-7; 14 bases are shared with TRBD2. V lost 7 bases to trimming and J lost 5 bases; unmatched junction nucleotides: 10. Germline V gene data show CDR1 as MGHRA and CDR2 as YSYEKL. This CDR3 comprises 16 residues. The CDR3 coding sequence is TGCGCCAGCAACCTCCGACTAGCGGGAGGGCCCCACGAGCAGTACTTC. This encodes CASNLRLAGGPHEQYF.

The CDR3, as DNA: TGTGCCAGCAGTCCAGGGGGCCAGTCACCCCTCCACTTT. This sequence encodes CASSPGGQSPLHF. The chain joins TRBV6-6 to TRBJ1-6; 8 bases map to TRBD1. There are 13 residues in the CDR3. Per the germline V gene, CDR1 is MNHNY and CDR2 is SVGAGI (reference sequence). V was clipped by 5 bases and J by 10 bases; unmatched bases: 4.

The rearrangement joins TRBV19 to TRBJ2-1, with TRBD1 matching over 8 bases. CDR3 length equals 14 residues. Unmatched junction bases numbered 3, after V lost 5 bases and J lost 3 bases. Germline-derived CDR1 and CDR2 are LNHDA and SQIVND (reference sequence). In nucleotides, the CDR3 is TGTGCCAGTAGTTTCGGGACAGGCTACAATGAGCAGTTCTTC. This translates into CASSFGTGYNEQFF. Combining the CDR3 with reference TRBV19 and TRBJ2-1 gives the whole variable domain DGGITQSPKYLFRKEGQNVTLSCEQNLNHDAMYWYRQDPGQGLRLIYYSQIVNDFQKGDIAEGYSVSREKKESFPLTVTSAQKNPTAFYLCASSFGTGYNEQFFGPGTRLTVL.

The chain is built from TRBV28 and TRBJ1-4; possible D gene TRBD1, 6 bases. Germline V lookup: CDR1 MDHEN, CDR2 SYDVKM. The CDR3 extends over 14 amino acids. The ends were cut back, 1 base at V and 6 bases at J, with 9 bases in the middle. This CDR3 is CASSLSGVDEKLFF. The CDR3 nucleotides read TGTGCCAGCAGTTTATCAGGGGTTGATGAAAAACTGTTTTTT.

A few counts support this clone. The V and J genes are TRBV6-6 and TRBJ2-7; D is perhaps TRBD1 (6 bases). Between the trimmed V and J ends, which lost 6 bases and 5 bases, there was a span of 17 bases. CDR3 size: 14 residues. Germline values: CDR1 MNHNY, CDR2 SVGAGI (reference sequence). The CDR3, as DNA: TGTGCCAGCAGAACTACCAGGGGAAGGCACGAGCAGTACTTC. Amino acids: CASRTTRGRHEQYF.

The chain is built from TRBV5-6 and TRBJ2-7; the D gene is possibly TRBD1 (6 bases). Trimming cost V 0 bases and J 2 bases, with 9 bases left between them. Germline values: CDR1 SGHDT, CDR2 YYEEEE. This CDR3 comprises 14 residues. In DNA form, the CDR3 reads TGTGCCAGCAGCTTGGGACCAGGGGCCTACGAGCAGTACTTC. This translates into CASSLGPGAYEQYF.

The genes are TRBV19 and TRBJ2-5; D may be TRBD1 (6 bases). V dropped 6 bases and J dropped 0 bases, with 17 bases sitting between them. The CDR3 sequence is 16 residues long. Germline values: CDR1 LNHDA, CDR2 SQIVND (reference sequence). The CDR3 protein is CASRDGGGSNQETQYF. The CDR3, as DNA: TGTGCCAGTAGGGATGGGGGCGGGTCCAACCAAGAGACCCAGTACTTC.

This chain links TRBV6-1 with TRBJ2-6; D may be TRBD1 (5 bases). V lost 3 bases and J lost 1, with 13 bases in between. Germline V gene lookup returns CDR1 MNHNS and CDR2 SASEGT. The CDR3 has 17 residues. In DNA, the CDR3 is TGTGCCAGCAGTGAGACAGAGAATCCATCTGGGGCCAACGTCCTGACTTTC. This codes for CASSETENPSGANVLTF.

This clone has a single count. It is likely a read error, because the conserved phenylalanine at the end of the CDR3 is missing. The V and J genes are TRBV6-5 and TRBJ1-3, with D perhaps matching TRBD1 (5 bases). Germline CDR1 MNHEY, CDR2 SVGAGI. V lost 4 bases and J lost 2, with 15 bases in between. The CDR3 loop spans 16 amino acids. The CDR3 loop is CASSSFGRGPGNTIYV. The CDR3 DNA reads as TGTGCCAGCAGTTCGTTCGGGAGGGGACCTGGAAACACCATATATGTT.

This chain links TRBV7-2 with TRBJ1-2; 7 nucleotides line up with TRBD1. The trim removed 5 bases at V and 8 bases at J, leaving 5 bases unmatched. The CDR3 covers 12 residues. Germline V gene lookup returns CDR1 SGHTA and CDR2 FQGNSA. In nucleotides, the CDR3 is TGTGCCAGCAGCCCCACAGGGGCCGGCTACACCTTC. Encoded protein: CASSPTGAGYTF.

This clone was detected a few times. The chain links TRBV7-9 to TRBJ1-1; 7 bases agree with TRBD1. There are 17 residues in the CDR3. Per the germline V gene, CDR1 is SEHNR and CDR2 is FQNEAQ (reference sequence). J was trimmed by 4 bases and V by 2 bases; bases with no gene match: 13. The CDR3 protein is CASSLFRGRVRRTEAFF. CDR3 bases: TGTGCCAGCAGCTTATTTAGGGGGCGAGTTCGTCGCACTGAAGCTTTCTTT. The full variable domain, its missing parts supplied by reference TRBV7-9 and TRBJ1-1, is DTGVSQNPRHKITKRGQNVTFRCDPISEHNRLYWYRQTLGQGPEFLTYFQNEAQLEKSRLLSDRFSAERPKGSFSTLEIQRTEQGDSAMYLCASSLFRGRVRRTEAFFGQGTRLTVV.

This chain joins TRBV6-5 and TRBJ2-7; D perhaps matches TRBD2 (5 bases). The V gene lost 6 bases and the J gene lost 6 bases, with 18 bases spanning the gap. This CDR3 comprises 14 residues. The germline CDR1 and CDR2 sequences are MNHEY and SVGAGI. CDR3 DNA: TGTGCCAGCAGCCTCGGGGTTCGGGGTTTCGAGCAGTACTTC. Amino acid sequence: CASSLGVRGFEQYF.

This chain uses TRBV6-1 with TRBJ2-5, with TRBD1 matching over 7 bases. The CDR3 is 12 amino acids. Unmatched junction bases numbered 1, after V lost 4 bases and J lost 5 bases. Per the germline V gene, CDR1 is MNHNS and CDR2 is SASEGT. The CDR3 protein is CASSGQGETQYF. CDR3 nucleotide sequence: TGTGCCAGCAGTGGACAGGGTGAGACCCAGTACTTC.

V and J are TRBV5-1 and TRBJ1-3, with D possibly TRBD1 on 6 matching bases. The CDR3 contains 15 residues. The ends were cut back, 2 bases at V and 3 bases at J, with 12 bases in the middle. Germline loops: CDR1 SGHRS, CDR2 YFSETQ. CDR3 sequence reads: CASSFQQGFGNTIYF. CDR3 coding DNA: TGCGCCAGCAGCTTTCAACAGGGTTTTGGAAACACCATATATTTT.

The chain combines TRBV27 with TRBJ1-4, with D perhaps TRBD1 (5 bases). Germline values: CDR1 MNHEY, CDR2 SMNVEV (reference sequence). This CDR3 region has 15 residues. Trimming removed 0 bases from V and 8 bases from J, with 13 bases in between. The CDR3 spells CASSLSRQGWEKLFF. The DNA of the CDR3 is TGTGCCAGCAGTTTATCGAGGCAGGGTTGGGAAAAACTGTTTTTT.

On this clone: At one end, the junction sequence differs from germline, possibly due to a read error. The chain joins TRBV9 to TRBJ2-3; TRBD2 agrees at 10 bases. The CDR3 consists of 13 residues. CDR1 is SGDLS and CDR2 is YYNGEE in the germline V gene. The CDR3 reads CASSGLAGDRPRF. The CDR3 DNA sequence: TGTGCCAGCAGCGGACTAGCGGGCGACAGGCCCCGCTTT.

Details on this clone: This sample includes further DNA sequences coding for the same CDR3. The chain has TRBV7-2 and TRBJ2-1; no clear D gene. V lost 5 bases to trimming and J lost 7 bases, with 6 bases between them. Germline CDR1 and CDR2: SGHTA and FQGNSA. This CDR3 is 11 amino acids long. Here the CDR3 DNA reads TGTGCCAGCAGCCTTCGGAATGAGCAGTTCTTC. Its translation: CASSLRNEQFF.

The V and J genes are TRBV5-4 and TRBJ2-7; D is perhaps TRBD2 (6 bases). V shed 4 bases and J shed 1 base, with 18 bases lying between them. The germline V gene encodes CDR1 SGHNT and CDR2 YYREEE (reference sequence). The CDR3 runs to 16 residues. The CDR3 region is CASSRGTQALSYEQYF. In DNA, the CDR3 is TGTGCCAGCAGCCGCGGGACTCAAGCCCTGTCCTACGAGCAGTACTTC.

This chain's CDR3 is CASSPGTGLSPLHF. In DNA, the CDR3 is TGTGCCAGCAGTCCCGGGACAGGGCTATCACCCCTCCACTTT. The chain combines TRBV27 with TRBJ1-6, with 9 bases matching TRBD1. Germline V gives CDR1 MNHEY, CDR2 SMNVEV (reference sequence). The CDR3 covers 14 residues. With 5 bases clipped from V and 10 bases from J, the junction kept 6 bases outside the gene matches.

With regard to this clone: Germline is not matched at one junction end, which may reflect a read error. The chain has TRBV7-8 and TRBJ2-7; 9 bases align to TRBD1. The germline gives CDR1 SGHVS, CDR2 FQNEAQ. CDR3 length: 15 amino acids. The CDR3, as DNA: TGTGCCAGCAGCTTAGGAGGGACAGGGATAACATTGGGGGACTTC. It specifies CASSLGGTGITLGDF.

The rearrangement uses TRBV2 and TRBJ1-5, with D possibly TRBD1 on 5 matching bases. V gave up 4 bases and J gave up 7 bases, with 14 bases separating them. This CDR3 is built from 14 residues. Germline lookup yields CDR1 SNHLY and CDR2 FYNNEI. The CDR3 nucleotides read TGTGCCAGCAGTGGACCGGGGGGTCGACAGCCCCAGCATTTT. Residues: CASSGPGGRQPQHF. The variable domain in full, with the rest retrieved from reference TRBV2 and TRBJ1-5, is EPEVTQTPSHQVTQMGQEVILRCVPISNHLYFYWYRQILGQKVEFLVSFYNNEISEKSEIFDDQFSVERPDGSNFTLKIRSTKLEDSAMYFCASSGPGGRQPQHFGDGTRLSIL.